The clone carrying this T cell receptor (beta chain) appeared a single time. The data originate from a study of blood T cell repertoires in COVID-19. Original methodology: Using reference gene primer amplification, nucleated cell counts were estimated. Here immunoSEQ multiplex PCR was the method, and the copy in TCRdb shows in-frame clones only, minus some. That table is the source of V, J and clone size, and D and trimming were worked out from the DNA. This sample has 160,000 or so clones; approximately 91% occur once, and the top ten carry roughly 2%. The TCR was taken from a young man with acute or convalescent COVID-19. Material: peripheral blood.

CDR3 region: CASSPRVGVTYEQYF. The CDR3 DNA reads as TGTGCCAGCAGCCCACGAGTAGGGGTGACCTACGAGCAGTACTTC. The rearrangement joins TRBV7-2 to TRBJ2-7, with a weak D call TRBD1 (5 bases). The CDR3 has 15 amino acids. V lost 5 bases and J 2 bases, leaving 16 bases between the germline ends. CDR1 and CDR2 (germline): SGHTA, FQGNSA.